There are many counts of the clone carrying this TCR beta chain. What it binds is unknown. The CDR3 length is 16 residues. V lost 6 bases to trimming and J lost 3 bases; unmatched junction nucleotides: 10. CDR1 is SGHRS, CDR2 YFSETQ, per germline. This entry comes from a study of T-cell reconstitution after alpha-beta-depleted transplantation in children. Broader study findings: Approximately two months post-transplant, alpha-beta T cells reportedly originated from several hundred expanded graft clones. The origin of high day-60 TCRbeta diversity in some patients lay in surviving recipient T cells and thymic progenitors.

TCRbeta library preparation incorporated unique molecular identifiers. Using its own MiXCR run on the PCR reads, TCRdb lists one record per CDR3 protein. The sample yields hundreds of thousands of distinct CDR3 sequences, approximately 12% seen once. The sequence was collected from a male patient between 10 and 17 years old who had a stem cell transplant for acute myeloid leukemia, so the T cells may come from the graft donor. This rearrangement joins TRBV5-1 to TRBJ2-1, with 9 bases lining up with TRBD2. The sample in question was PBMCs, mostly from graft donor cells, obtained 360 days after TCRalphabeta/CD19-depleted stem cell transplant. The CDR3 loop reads CASTLTRLADYNEQFF. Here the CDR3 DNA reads TGCGCCAGCACCCTCACCCGACTAGCGGACTACAATGAGCAGTTCTTC. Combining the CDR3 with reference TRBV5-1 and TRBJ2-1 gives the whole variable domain KAGVTQTPRYLIKTRGQQVTLSCSPISGHRSVSWYQQTPGQGLQFLFEYFSETQRNKGNFPGRFSGRQFSNSRSEMNVSTLELGDSALYLCASTLTRLADYNEQFFGPGTRLTVL.